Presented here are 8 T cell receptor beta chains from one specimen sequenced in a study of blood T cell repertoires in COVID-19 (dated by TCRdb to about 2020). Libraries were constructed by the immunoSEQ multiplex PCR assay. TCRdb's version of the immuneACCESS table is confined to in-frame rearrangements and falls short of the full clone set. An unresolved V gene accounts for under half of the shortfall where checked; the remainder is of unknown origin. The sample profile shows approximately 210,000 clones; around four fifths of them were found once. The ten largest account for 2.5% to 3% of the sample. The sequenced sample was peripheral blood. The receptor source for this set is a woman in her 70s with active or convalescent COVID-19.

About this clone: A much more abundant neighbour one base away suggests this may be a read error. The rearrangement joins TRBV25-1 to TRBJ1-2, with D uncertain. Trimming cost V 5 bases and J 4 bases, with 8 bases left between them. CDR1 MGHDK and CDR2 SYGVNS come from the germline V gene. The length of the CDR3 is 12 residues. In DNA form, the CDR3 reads TGTGCCAGCAGTCAGGCTGGCTATGGCTACACCTTC. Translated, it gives CASSQAGYGYTF.

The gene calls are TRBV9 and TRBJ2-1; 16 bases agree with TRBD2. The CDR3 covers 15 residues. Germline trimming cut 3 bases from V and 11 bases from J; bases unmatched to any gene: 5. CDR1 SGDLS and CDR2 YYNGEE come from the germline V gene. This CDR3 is CASSAGLAGGWKQFF. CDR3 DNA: TGTGCCAGCAGCGCGGGACTAGCGGGGGGGTGGAAGCAGTTCTTC.

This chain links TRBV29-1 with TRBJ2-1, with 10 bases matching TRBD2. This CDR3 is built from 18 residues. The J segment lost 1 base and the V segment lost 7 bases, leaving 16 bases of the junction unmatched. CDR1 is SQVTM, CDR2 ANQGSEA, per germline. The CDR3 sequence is CSALSGGFSKVSYNEQFF. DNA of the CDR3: TGCAGCGCCCTTAGCGGGGGGTTTAGTAAGGTTTCCTACAATGAGCAGTTCTTC.

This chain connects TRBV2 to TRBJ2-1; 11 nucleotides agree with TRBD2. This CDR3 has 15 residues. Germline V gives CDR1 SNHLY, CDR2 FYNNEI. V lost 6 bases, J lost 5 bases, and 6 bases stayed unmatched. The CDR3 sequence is CASRETSGEHNEQFF. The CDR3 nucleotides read TGTGCCAGCAGAGAGACTAGCGGGGAACACAATGAGCAGTTCTTC.

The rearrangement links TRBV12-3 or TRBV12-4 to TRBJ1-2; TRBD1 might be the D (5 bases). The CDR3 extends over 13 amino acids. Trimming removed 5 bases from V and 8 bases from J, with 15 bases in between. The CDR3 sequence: CASSPWMEGGYTF. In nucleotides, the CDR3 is TGTGCCAGCAGTCCCTGGATGGAGGGGGGCTACACCTTC.

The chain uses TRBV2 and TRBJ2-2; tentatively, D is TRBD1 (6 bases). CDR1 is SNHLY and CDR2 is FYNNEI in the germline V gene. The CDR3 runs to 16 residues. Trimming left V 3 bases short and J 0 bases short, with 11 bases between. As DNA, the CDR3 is TGTGCCAGCAGTGAGTCTGGGACATCGAACACCGGGGAGCTGTTTTTT. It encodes CASSESGTSNTGELFF. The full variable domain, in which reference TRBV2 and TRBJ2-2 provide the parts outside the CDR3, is EPEVTQTPSHQVTQMGQEVILRCVPISNHLYFYWYRQILGQKVEFLVSFYNNEISEKSEIFDDQFSVERPDGSNFTLKIRSTKLEDSAMYFCASSESGTSNTGELFFGEGSRLTVL.

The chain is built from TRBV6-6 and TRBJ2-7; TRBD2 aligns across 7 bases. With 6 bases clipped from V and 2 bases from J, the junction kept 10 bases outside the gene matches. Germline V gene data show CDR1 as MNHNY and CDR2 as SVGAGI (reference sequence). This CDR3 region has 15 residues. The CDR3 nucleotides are TGTGCCAGCAGCCCTACCGGGACTACTACCTACGAGCAGTACTTC. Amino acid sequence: CASSPTGTTTYEQYF.

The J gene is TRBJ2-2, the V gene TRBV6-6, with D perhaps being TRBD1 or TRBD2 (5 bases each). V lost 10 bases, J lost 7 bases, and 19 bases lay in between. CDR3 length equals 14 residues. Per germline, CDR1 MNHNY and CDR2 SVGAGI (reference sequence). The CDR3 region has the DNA TGTGCCACCAGGGCGGTACGGGAAGTCGGGGAGCTGTTTTTT. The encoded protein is CATRAVREVGELFF.